This T cell receptor beta chain was identified during a study (dated by TCRdb to the early 2010s). CDR3 length: 15 amino acids, cysteine to phenylalanine. The retained sequence is limited to the CDR3, 45 bases, with the frame set at the first base. CDR1 LGHNA and CDR2 YNFKEQ were looked up in the germline V gene. Ends trimmed: V by 3 bases, J by 5 bases; bases unmatched to a gene: 8. Reads for this sample came from an Illumina Genome Analyzer IIx. The public reads were run again by TCRdb, first through fastp at Q25 and then through MiXCR, and only productive beta chains were kept. CDR3 protein duplicates are merged, each entry listing the most common genes and DNA. Counted in this sample were several thousand distinct CDR3 sequences; 30% to 35% of them appeared once. The ten largest account for 22% of the sample. This clonotype is characterized as medium-sized (0.01 to 0.1%). No cognate antigen has been identified for it. No qualities accompany the bases; no much larger clone lies one base away.

The sample was blood. The sequence came from a human donor. The chain is encoded by TRBV4-2 joined to TRBJ1-1, and TRBD1 aligns with 8 junction nucleotides. The CDR3 here reads CASSQAGTGGTEAFF. The nucleotides read TGTGCCAGCAGCCAGGCCGGGACAGGAGGGACTGAAGCTTTCTTT.